This TCR beta chain was identified during a study of cytomegalovirus exposure and HLA in healthy donors. Across the whole study: An early release of data contained roughly 90 million unique TCRs, which came from HLA-typed donors. Study findings and constraints: Most sequenced TCRs were rare (though some public TCRs occurred in many donors). Reportedly, cytomegalovirus status was diagnosed with high sensitivity and specificity.

The donors gave bone marrow, and they were healthy. This clone appeared a few times. Its antigen is as yet unknown. The V end was cut by 5 bases, the J end by 6 bases, with 18 bases between. The germline V gene encodes CDR1 SGHTA and CDR2 FQGNSA. This CDR3 contains 15 residues. A multiplex PCR was run with 60 Vbeta primers and 13 Jbeta primers. The repertoire was sequenced with immunoSEQ multiplex PCR; TCRdb's copy has only in-frame clones and lacks some. The sample has over 100,000 clones; roughly 70% are singletons. The source material was PBMCs. This TCR was sampled from a middle-aged man in good health and CMV-seronegative. The chain recombines TRBV7-2 with TRBJ2-3; possible D gene TRBD2, 7 bases. CDR3 residues: CASSLGGASPDTQYF. The CDR3 DNA follows: TGTGCCAGCAGCCTTGGGGGGGCCAGCCCCGATACGCAGTATTTT.